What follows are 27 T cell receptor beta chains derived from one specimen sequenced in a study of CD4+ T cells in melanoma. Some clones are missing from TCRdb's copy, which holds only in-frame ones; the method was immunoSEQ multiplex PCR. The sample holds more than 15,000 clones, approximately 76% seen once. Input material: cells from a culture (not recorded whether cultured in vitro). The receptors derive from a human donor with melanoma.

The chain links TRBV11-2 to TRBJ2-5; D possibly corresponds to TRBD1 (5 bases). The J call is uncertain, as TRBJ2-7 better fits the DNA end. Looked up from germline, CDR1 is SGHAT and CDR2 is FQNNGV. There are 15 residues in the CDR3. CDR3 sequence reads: CASSPAGQAPYEQYF. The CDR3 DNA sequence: TGTGCCAGCAGCCCCGCAGGGCAGGCCCCCTACGAGCAGTACTTC.

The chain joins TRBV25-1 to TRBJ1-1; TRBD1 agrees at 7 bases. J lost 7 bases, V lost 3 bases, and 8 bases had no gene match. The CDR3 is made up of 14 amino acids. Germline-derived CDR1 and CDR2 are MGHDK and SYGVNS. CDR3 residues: CASSDRRGRVEAFF. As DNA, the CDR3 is TGTGCCAGCAGTGACAGGAGGGGGCGGGTTGAAGCTTTCTTT. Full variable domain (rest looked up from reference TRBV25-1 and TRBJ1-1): EADIYQTPRYLVIGTGKKITLECSQTMGHDKMYWYQQDPGMELHLIHYSYGVNSTEKGDLSSESTVSRIRTEHFPLTLESARPSHTSQYLCASSDRRGRVEAFFGQGTRLTVV.

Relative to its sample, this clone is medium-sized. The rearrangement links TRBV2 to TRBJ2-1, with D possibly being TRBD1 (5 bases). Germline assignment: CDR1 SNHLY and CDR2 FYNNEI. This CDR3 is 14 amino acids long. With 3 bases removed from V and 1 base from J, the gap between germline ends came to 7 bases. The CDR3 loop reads CASSDSGSYNEQFF. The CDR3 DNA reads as TGTGCCAGCAGTGATTCAGGGTCCTACAATGAGCAGTTCTTC.

The CDR3 DNA reads TGTGCCAGCAGCCAAGGCCCTCCGGGACAGTTCTATGGCTACACCTTC. Its translation is CASSQGPPGQFYGYTF. The chain employs TRBV14 and TRBJ1-2; 7 nucleotides align to TRBD1. The CDR3 runs 16 residues. CDR1 and CDR2 from the germline V gene are SGHDN and FVKESK. Trimming cost V 1 base and J 4 bases; bases outside gene matches: 9.

The CDR3 DNA sequence: TGTGCCAGCTCATCAATTAGGGGGGCCATACTGTACAATGAGCAGTTCTTC. Amino acids: CASSSIRGAILYNEQFF. The chain combines TRBV18 with TRBJ2-1; the D call may be TRBD1 or TRBD2 (6 bases each). V was cut by 5 bases and J by 4 bases, with 21 bases left in between. The CDR3 runs to 17 residues. In germline, CDR1 is KGHSH, CDR2 LQKENI.

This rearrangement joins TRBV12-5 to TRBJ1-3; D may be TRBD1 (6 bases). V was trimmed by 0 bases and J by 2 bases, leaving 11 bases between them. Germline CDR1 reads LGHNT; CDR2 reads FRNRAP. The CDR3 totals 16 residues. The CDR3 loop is CASGLVLNRAGNTIYF. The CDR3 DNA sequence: TGTGCTAGTGGTTTGGTCTTAAACAGGGCTGGAAACACCATATATTTT.

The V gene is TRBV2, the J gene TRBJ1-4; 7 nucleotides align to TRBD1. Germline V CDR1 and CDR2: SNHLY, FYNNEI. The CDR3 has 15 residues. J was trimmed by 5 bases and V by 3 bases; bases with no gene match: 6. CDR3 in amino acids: CASSENPRGNEKLFF. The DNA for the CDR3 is TGTGCCAGCAGTGAGAATCCCAGGGGGAATGAAAAACTGTTTTTT.

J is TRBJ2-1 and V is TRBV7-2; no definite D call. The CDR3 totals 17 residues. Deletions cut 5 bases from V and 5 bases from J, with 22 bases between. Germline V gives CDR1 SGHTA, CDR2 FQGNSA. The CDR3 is CASSPRRIATTHNEQFF. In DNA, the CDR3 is TGTGCCAGCAGCCCCCGCCGAATCGCGACAACCCACAATGAGCAGTTCTTC.

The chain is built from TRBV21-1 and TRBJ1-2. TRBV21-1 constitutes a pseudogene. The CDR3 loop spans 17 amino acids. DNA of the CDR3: TGTGCCAGCAGCAAAGGAATCTCTGGGGGGCGGGGCTATGGCTACACCTTC. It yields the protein CASSKGISGGRGYGYTF.

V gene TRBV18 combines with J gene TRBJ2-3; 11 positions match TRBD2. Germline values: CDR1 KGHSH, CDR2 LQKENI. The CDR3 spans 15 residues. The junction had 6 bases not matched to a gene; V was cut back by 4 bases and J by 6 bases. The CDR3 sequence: CASSLTSGVRDTQYF. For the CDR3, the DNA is TGTGCCAGCTCACTGACTAGCGGGGTGAGGGATACGCAGTATTTT.

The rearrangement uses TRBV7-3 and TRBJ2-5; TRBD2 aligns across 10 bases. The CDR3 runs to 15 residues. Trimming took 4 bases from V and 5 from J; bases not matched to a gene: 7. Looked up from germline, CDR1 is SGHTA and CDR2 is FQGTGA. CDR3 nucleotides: TGTGCCAGCAGCTCAAGCGGGGGGGCCCGTGAGACCCAGTACTTC. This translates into CASSSSGGARETQYF.

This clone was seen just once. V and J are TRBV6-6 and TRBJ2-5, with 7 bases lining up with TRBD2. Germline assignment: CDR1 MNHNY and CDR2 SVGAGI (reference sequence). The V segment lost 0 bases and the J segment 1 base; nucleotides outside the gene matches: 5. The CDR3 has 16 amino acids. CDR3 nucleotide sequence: TGTGCCAGCAGTTACTCGGGAGCGGGGCCCCAAGAGACCCAGTACTTC. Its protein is CASSYSGAGPQETQYF.

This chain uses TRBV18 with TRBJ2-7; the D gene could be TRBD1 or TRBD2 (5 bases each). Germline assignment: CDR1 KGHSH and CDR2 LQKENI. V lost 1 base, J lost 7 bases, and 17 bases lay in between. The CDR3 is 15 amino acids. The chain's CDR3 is CASSPRQGPWGEQYF. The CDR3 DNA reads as TGTGCCAGCTCACCACGCCAGGGACCTTGGGGAGAGCAGTACTTC.

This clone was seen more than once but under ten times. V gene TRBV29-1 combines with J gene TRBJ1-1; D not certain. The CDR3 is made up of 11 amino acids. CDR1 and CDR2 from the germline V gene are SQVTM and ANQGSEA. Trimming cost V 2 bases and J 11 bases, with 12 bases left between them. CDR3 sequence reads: CSVERDPPAFF. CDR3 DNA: TGCAGCGTTGAAAGAGACCCTCCCGCTTTCTTT.

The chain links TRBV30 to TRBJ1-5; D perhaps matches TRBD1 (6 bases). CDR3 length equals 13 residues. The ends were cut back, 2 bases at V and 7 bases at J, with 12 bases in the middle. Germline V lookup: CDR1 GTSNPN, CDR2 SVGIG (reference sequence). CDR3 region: CAWSPTGLQPQHF. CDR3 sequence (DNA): TGTGCCTGGAGTCCGACAGGCCTGCAGCCCCAGCATTTT.

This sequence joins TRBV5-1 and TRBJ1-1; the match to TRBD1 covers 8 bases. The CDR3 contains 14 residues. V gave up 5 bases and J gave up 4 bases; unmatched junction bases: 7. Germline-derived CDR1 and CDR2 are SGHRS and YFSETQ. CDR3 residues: CASSRQGSGTEAFF. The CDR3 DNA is TGCGCCAGCAGTAGACAGGGGAGTGGCACTGAAGCTTTCTTT.

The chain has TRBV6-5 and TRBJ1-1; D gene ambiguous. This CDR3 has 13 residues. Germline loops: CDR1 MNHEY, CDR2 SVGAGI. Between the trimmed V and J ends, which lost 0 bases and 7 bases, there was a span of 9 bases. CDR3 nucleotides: TGTGCCAGCAGTTACTCGAGGCACGGTGAAGCTTTCTTT. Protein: CASSYSRHGEAFF.

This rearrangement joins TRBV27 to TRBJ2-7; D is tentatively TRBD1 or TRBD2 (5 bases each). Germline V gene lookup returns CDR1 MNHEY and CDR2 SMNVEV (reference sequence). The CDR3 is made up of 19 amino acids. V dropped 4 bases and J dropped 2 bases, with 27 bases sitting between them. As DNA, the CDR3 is TGTGCCAGCAGTTCAAGGTCCCACCCCGGGACCCAGGGCGCCTACGAGCAGTACTTC. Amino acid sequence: CASSSRSHPGTQGAYEQYF.

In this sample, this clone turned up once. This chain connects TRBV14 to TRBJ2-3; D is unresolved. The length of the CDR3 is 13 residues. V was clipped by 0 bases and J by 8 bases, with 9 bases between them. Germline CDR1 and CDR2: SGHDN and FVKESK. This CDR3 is CASSQDAFGTQYF. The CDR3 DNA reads TGTGCCAGCAGCCAAGATGCGTTTGGTACGCAGTATTTT.

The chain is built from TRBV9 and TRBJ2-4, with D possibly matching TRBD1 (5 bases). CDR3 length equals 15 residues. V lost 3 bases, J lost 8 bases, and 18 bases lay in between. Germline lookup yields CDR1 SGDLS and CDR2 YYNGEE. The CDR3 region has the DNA TGTGCCAGCAGCGCTCGTTATAAGGGGCCGGACATTCAGTACTTC. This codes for CASSARYKGPDIQYF.

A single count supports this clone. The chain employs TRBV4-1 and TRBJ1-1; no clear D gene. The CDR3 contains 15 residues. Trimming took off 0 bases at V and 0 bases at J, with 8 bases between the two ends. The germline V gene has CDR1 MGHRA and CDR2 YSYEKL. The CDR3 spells CASSQEAAVNTEAFF. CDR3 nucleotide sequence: TGCGCCAGCAGCCAAGAGGCAGCCGTGAACACTGAAGCTTTCTTT.

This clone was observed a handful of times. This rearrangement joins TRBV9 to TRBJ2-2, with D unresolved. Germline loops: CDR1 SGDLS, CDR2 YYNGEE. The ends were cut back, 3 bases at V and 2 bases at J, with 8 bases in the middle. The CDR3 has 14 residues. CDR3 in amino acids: CASSAHLNTGELFF. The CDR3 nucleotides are TGTGCCAGCAGCGCACACTTAAACACCGGGGAGCTGTTTTTT. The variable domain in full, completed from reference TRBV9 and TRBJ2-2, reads DSGVTQTPKHLITATGQRVTLRCSPRSGDLSVYWYQQSLDQGLQFLIQYYNGEERAKGNILERFSAQQFPDLHSELNLSSLELGDSALYFCASSAHLNTGELFFGEGSRLTVL.

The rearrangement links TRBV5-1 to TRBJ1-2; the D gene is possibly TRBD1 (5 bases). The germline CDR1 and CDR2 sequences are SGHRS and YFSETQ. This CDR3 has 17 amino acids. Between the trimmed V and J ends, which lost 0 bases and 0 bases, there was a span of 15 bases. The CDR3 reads CASSLVWGSAANYGYTF. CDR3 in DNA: TGCGCCAGCAGCTTGGTCTGGGGGTCGGCGGCTAACTATGGCTACACCTTC.

CDR3 in DNA: TGCGCCAGCAGCCAAGATAGGGGGACAAAGCTGGGGCAGTACTTC. It codes for CASSQDRGTKLGQYF. The chain joins TRBV4-1 to TRBJ2-7; a weak D match, TRBD1 (6 bases). The CDR3 runs 15 residues. Germline loops: CDR1 MGHRA, CDR2 YSYEKL. Trimming took 0 bases from V and 9 from J, leaving 18 bases between them.

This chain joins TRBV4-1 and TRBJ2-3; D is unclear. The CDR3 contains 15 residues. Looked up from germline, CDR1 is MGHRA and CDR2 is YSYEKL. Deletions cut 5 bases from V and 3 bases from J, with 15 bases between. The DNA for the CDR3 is TGCGCCAGCAGCATCCTGGGGTTGGGGACAGATACGCAGTATTTT. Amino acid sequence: CASSILGLGTDTQYF.

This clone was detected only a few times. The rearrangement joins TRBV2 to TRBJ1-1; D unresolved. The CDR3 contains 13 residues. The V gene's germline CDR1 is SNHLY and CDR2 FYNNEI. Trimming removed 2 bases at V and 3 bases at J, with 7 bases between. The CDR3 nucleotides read TGTGCCAGCAGTGAAAGGGTGGACACTGAAGCTTTCTTT. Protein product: CASSERVDTEAFF.

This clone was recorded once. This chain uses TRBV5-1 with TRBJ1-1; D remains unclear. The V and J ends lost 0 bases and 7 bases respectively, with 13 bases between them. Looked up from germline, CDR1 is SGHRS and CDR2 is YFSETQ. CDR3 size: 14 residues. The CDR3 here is CASSLVPSTGEAFF. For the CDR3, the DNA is TGCGCCAGCAGCTTGGTGCCATCCACCGGTGAAGCTTTCTTT.